The 23 T cell receptor beta chains reported below all come from one sample, sequenced in a study of neurological immune-mediated disorders. Time point given: technical triplicate 2. TCRdb called the 5' RACE reads again in MiXCR, with one record for every CDR3 protein. The profile shows fewer than 40,000 distinct CDR3 sequences, about an eighth of them singletons. Source material: CD4+ T cells from blood. The receptors stem from a female donor with HTLV-1-associated myelopathy (HAM/TSP).

This clonotype was detected ten times or more. The CDR3 region is CASSLVRGQYF. The CDR3 bases are TGCGCCAGCAGCTTGGTTAGGGGGCAGTACTTC. The chain employs TRBV5-1 and TRBJ2-4; D perhaps matches TRBD1 (6 bases). This CDR3 contains 11 residues. V was shortened by 0 bases and J by 13 bases, with 8 bases between the two germline ends. Germline V CDR1 and CDR2: SGHRS, YFSETQ.

Concerning this clonotype itself: This clone may be a read error of a much larger clone one base away. The V gene is TRBV20-1, the J gene TRBJ2-5; tentative D call: TRBD2 (7 bases). Germline-derived CDR1 and CDR2 are DFQATT and SNEGSKA (reference sequence). Trimming removed 7 bases at V and 5 bases at J, with 17 bases between. This CDR3 has 13 amino acids. The DNA of the CDR3 is TGCAGTGTGGAGTCGGGGGGCCACGAGACCCAGTACTTC. Protein sequence: CSVESGGHETQYF.

This clonotype came up many times. CDR3 sequence (DNA): TGCGCCAGCAGCTTGTCTTCGGTCTCCTACGAGCAGTACTTC. This encodes CASSLSSVSYEQYF. The chain links TRBV5-1 to TRBJ2-7; no reliable D call. The CDR3 has 14 residues. Germline CDR1 SGHRS, CDR2 YFSETQ. V was trimmed by 1 base and J by 0 bases, leaving 8 bases between them.

In the case of this clonotype: One end of the junction varies from germline; a read error may be responsible. The chain has TRBV4-1 and TRBJ2-3; D is undetermined. This CDR3 comprises 14 residues. CDR1 and CDR2 from the germline V gene are MGHRA and YSYEKL. CDR3 amino acids: CASNQVVSTDTQYF. The CDR3, as DNA: TGTGCCAGCAACCAAGTGGTTAGCACAGATACGCAGTATTTT.

V usage is TRBV6-5 and J usage is TRBJ1-6; D ambiguous. Germline V gene sequence: CDR1 MNHEY, CDR2 SVGAGI. With 3 bases removed from V and 8 bases from J, the gap between germline ends came to 11 bases. The CDR3 runs 14 residues. CDR3: CASSYIPLDSPLHF. The CDR3, as DNA: TGTGCCAGCAGTTATATCCCCCTAGATTCACCCCTCCACTTT.

The table lists this clonotype with many counts. V usage is TRBV20-1 and J usage is TRBJ1-4, with TRBD1 identical over 7 bases. The J segment lost 4 bases and the V segment lost 4 bases, leaving 3 bases of the junction unmatched. The CDR3 spans 13 residues. In germline, CDR1 is DFQATT, CDR2 SNEGSKA (reference sequence). The CDR3: CSAKGQFNEKLFF. As DNA, the CDR3 is TGCAGTGCTAAGGGACAGTTTAATGAAAAACTGTTTTTT.

The genes are TRBV5-1 and TRBJ1-1; D is ambiguous. V shed 1 base and J shed 0 bases, with 4 bases lying between them. The CDR3 has 13 residues. Germline lookup yields CDR1 SGHRS and CDR2 YFSETQ. The CDR3 sequence is CASSLLMNTEAFF. Written as DNA, the CDR3 is TGCGCCAGCAGCTTGCTGATGAACACTGAAGCTTTCTTT. Looking up the rest from reference TRBV5-1 and TRBJ1-1 gives the full variable domain: KAGVTQTPRYLIKTRGQQVTLSCSPISGHRSVSWYQQTPGQGLQFLFEYFSETQRNKGNFPGRFSGRQFSNSRSEMNVSTLELGDSALYLCASSLLMNTEAFFGQGTRLTVV.

This clonotype was seen ten or more times. V is TRBV7-3 and J is TRBJ2-2; tentatively, D is TRBD1 (5 bases). Trimming took off 8 bases at V and 6 bases at J, with 10 bases between the two ends. Germline V gene data show CDR1 as SGHTA and CDR2 as FQGTGA. CDR3 length: 12 residues. The CDR3 DNA reads as TGTGCCAGCGGGGCTTTTCCCGGGGAGCTGTTTTTT. This encodes CASGAFPGELFF.

This clonotype was seen repeatedly, ten times or more. As DNA, the CDR3 is TGTGCCAGCAGTTACCCGGACTACCCGTCCTACAATGAGCAGTTCTTC. Its translation is CASSYPDYPSYNEQFF. The chain joins TRBV6-6 to TRBJ2-1; D perhaps matches TRBD2 (6 bases). The CDR3 runs to 16 residues. Between the trimmed V and J ends, which lost 2 bases and 1 base, there was a span of 12 bases. Germline CDR1 is MNHNY and CDR2 is SVGAGI (reference sequence).

The sample holds many counts of this clonotype. J is TRBJ1-5 and V is TRBV5-1; no definite D call. The germline V and J ends were trimmed by 0 bases and 6 bases, with 7 bases remaining between them. CDR1 and CDR2 from the germline V gene are SGHRS and YFSETQ. The CDR3 is 13 amino acids. CDR3 DNA: TGCGCCAGCAGCTTGGACTGGGGTCAGCCCCAGCATTTT. This sequence encodes CASSLDWGQPQHF.

This clonotype was counted a single time. The chain's CDR3 is CSATNLPGLAGGGSYNEQFF. The CDR3 bases are TGCAGTGCTACGAACCTACCGGGACTAGCGGGAGGGGGCTCCTACAATGAGCAGTTCTTC. The chain combines TRBV20-1 with TRBJ2-1; 16 bases map to TRBD2. Unmatched junction bases numbered 12, after V lost 4 bases and J lost 0 bases. Germline V gene data show CDR1 as DFQATT and CDR2 as SNEGSKA (reference sequence). The CDR3 covers 20 residues.

V gene TRBV20-1 combines with J gene TRBJ2-3; D possibly matches TRBD1 or TRBD2 (5 bases each). This CDR3 is built from 14 residues. Germline CDR1 is DFQATT and CDR2 is SNEGSKA (reference sequence). The V and J ends lost 3 bases and 11 bases respectively, with 21 bases between them. Here the CDR3 reads CSASSALVGDVQYF. CDR3 DNA: TGCAGTGCTAGCTCGGCGCTAGTGGGGGACGTGCAGTATTTT.

The V and J genes are TRBV20-1 and TRBJ2-5; 7 bases align to TRBD1. Germline CDR1 and CDR2: DFQATT and SNEGSKA (reference sequence). This CDR3 region has 15 residues. The trim removed 0 bases at V and 4 bases at J, leaving 8 bases unmatched. The CDR3 nucleotides read TGCAGTGCTAGAGATGAGGGACAGTTGGGAGAGACCCAGTACTTC. Its protein is CSARDEGQLGETQYF.

In its sample, this clonotype was seen many times. V is TRBV4-3 and J is TRBJ2-5; perhaps TRBD2 as D (5 bases). CDR1 and CDR2 (germline): LGHNA, YSLEER. The V end lost 1 base, the J end lost 5 bases, and 11 bases lay between the germline ends. This CDR3 has 14 amino acids. The CDR3 is CASSQAPGWETQYF. The CDR3 DNA follows: TGCGCCAGCAGCCAAGCGCCGGGGTGGGAGACCCAGTACTTC.

This clonotype has ten or more counts. The chain employs TRBV27 and TRBJ2-2; 7 bases are shared with TRBD1. The CDR3 totals 15 residues. The ends lost 5 bases at V and 6 bases at J; junction bases unmatched: 9. Germline assignment: CDR1 MNHEY and CDR2 SMNVEV (reference sequence). The CDR3 DNA reads as TGTGCCAGCAGTCCGTTGTTGACAGGGCCCGGGGAGCTGTTTTTT. Translation: CASSPLLTGPGELFF.

In this sample, this clonotype turned up many times. One end of the junction varies from germline; a read error may be responsible. The chain is built from TRBV7-2 and TRBJ2-3, with TRBD1 matching over 11 bases. The length of the CDR3 is 16 residues. Per germline, CDR1 SGHTA and CDR2 FQGNSA. This CDR3 reads CASSLAGTGGTDTQYF. CDR3 bases: TGTGCCAGCAGCCTAGCCGGGACAGGGGGAACAGATACGCAGTATTTT.

Many counts were recorded for this clonotype. The genes are TRBV6-1 and TRBJ1-5; no firm D call. Trimming removed 3 bases from V and 1 base from J, with 10 bases in between. There are 15 residues in the CDR3. The germline gives CDR1 MNHNS, CDR2 SASEGT. CDR3 bases: TGTGCCAGCAGTGAGTTGAGGGTGAGCAATCAGCCCCAGCATTTT. Translating gives CASSELRVSNQPQHF.

Ten or more counts support this clonotype. A read error is likely, as this CDR3 ends without the conserved phenylalanine or tryptophan. V is TRBV29-1 and J is TRBJ2-7, with a tentative D call TRBD2 (5 bases). Between the trimmed V and J ends, which lost 5 bases and 6 bases, there was a span of 11 bases. Germline CDR1 SQVTM, CDR2 ANQGSEA. The CDR3 spans 11 residues. The CDR3: CSVMGSSEQYL. CDR3 nucleotide sequence: TGCAGCGTTATGGGGAGCTCCGAGCAGTACCTC.

In this sample, this clonotype turned up many times. The chain carries TRBV5-1 and TRBJ2-5, with D possibly TRBD2 on 6 matching bases. Deletions cut 1 base from V and 3 bases from J, with 7 bases between. The V gene's germline CDR1 is SGHRS and CDR2 YFSETQ. The CDR3 is 13 residues long. CDR3 amino acids: CASSLTGEETQYF. The CDR3 coding sequence is TGCGCCAGCAGCTTGACGGGAGAAGAGACCCAGTACTTC.

With regard to this clonotype: Likely a read error: the CDR3 ends without its conserved phenylalanine or tryptophan. V gene TRBV20-1 combines with J gene TRBJ2-7; D not resolved. The V gene lost 1 base and the J gene lost 7 bases, with 11 bases spanning the gap. Germline V gene lookup returns CDR1 DFQATT and CDR2 SNEGSKA (reference sequence). The length of the CDR3 is 12 residues. The CDR3 DNA sequence: TGCAGTGCTAGAGGGAATAGTGCGGAGCAGTACTTA. Its translation: CSARGNSAEQYL.

This clonotype was detected ten times or more. V usage is TRBV7-2 and J usage is TRBJ1-1; weak D call: TRBD1 (5 bases). The V and J ends lost 3 bases and 3 bases respectively, with 11 bases between them. The germline gives CDR1 SGHTA, CDR2 FQGNSA. CDR3 size: 14 residues. The CDR3 loop is CASSFKGQDTEAFF. Written as DNA, the CDR3 is TGTGCCAGCAGCTTCAAGGGGCAGGACACTGAAGCTTTCTTT.

The table lists this clonotype with many counts. The chain carries TRBV29-1 and TRBJ2-3; a weak D match, TRBD1 (6 bases). V gave up 4 bases and J gave up 0 bases, with 8 bases separating them. The V gene's germline CDR1 is SQVTM and CDR2 ANQGSEA. The CDR3 consists of 13 residues. CDR3 in amino acids: CSVADSSTDTQYF. CDR3 nucleotides: TGCAGCGTTGCGGACAGCAGCACAGATACGCAGTATTTT.

CDR3: CAISISGTSGNNEQFF. CDR3 DNA: TGTGCCATCAGTATCTCCGGGACTAGCGGGAACAATGAGCAGTTCTTC. The chain is built from TRBV10-3 and TRBJ2-1; 13 positions match TRBD2. The germline V gene encodes CDR1 ENHRY and CDR2 SYGVKD. V shed 5 bases and J 5 bases; nucleotides not matched to a gene: 6. CDR3 length: 16 amino acids.